The source of this TCR beta chain is a study of blood T cell repertoires in COVID-19. Study background: The analysed material was cDNA or gDNA that came from T cells, B-cell-depleted T cells, or PBMCs.

The study drew participants aged about 18 to 89 years from 24 US areas. Membership in each cohort depended on participant-reported clinical history. Profiled with immunoSEQ multiplex PCR; TCRdb holds only in-frame clones, not every one. The table records about 290,000 clones, about nine tenths of them present only once. The CDR3 has 14 amino acids. Germline V gene sequence: CDR1 MNHEY, CDR2 SVGEGT. This clone was seen only once. At one end, the junction sequence differs from germline, possibly due to a read error. This TCR was sampled from a woman in her 40s who had recovered from COVID-19. The chain combines TRBV6-2 or TRBV6-3 with TRBJ2-7, with D unresolved. The sequencing input was PBMCs or T cells enriched from blood (not recorded which). The CDR3 sequence: CARSYATPSNEQYF. CDR3 sequence (DNA): TGTGCCAGAAGTTACGCAACCCCGAGTAACGAGCAGTACTTC.